These T cell receptor beta chains were read from a single sample in a study of blood T cell repertoires in COVID-19. The repertoire was sequenced with immunoSEQ multiplex PCR; TCRdb's copy has only in-frame clones and lacks some. The sample holds some 150,000 clones, 82% seen once. The sample taken for sequencing was peripheral blood. The receptors here all came from a woman in her 70s with acute or convalescent COVID-19. Each CDR3 is given with its conserved first and last residue. The D gene is left open where the match is weak. Part of the rows lack a size; the others show once, few, many or a class for expanded clones.

j_call clone_size v_call d_call cdr3_nt cdr3_aa
TRBJ2-3 once TRBV7-6 TRBD1 TGTGCCAGCAGCTCAGGACAGGGTCTCTCCCCCACAGATACGCAGTATTTT CASSSGQGLSPTDTQYF
TRBJ1-5 . TRBV19 . TGTGCCAGTAGTCCGCGAAATCAGCCCCAGCATTTT CASSPRNQPQHF
TRBJ2-1 . TRBV5-1 TRBD2 TGCGCCAGCAGTAACGAGGGACTAGTTAATGAGCAGTTCTTC CASSNEGLVNEQFF
TRBJ1-5 . TRBV28 . TGTGCCAGCAGTTTGGAGGGGAGCAATCAGCCCCAGCATTTT CASSLEGSNQPQHF
TRBJ1-2 . TRBV29-1 TRBD1 TGCAGCGTCCTTAGTGGACAGGGGGTAAACTATGGCTACACCTTC CSVLSGQGVNYGYTF
TRBJ2-7 . TRBV7-2 . TGTGCCAGCAGCTTGGCATATCAGGGGGGATACGAGCAGTACTTC CASSLAYQGGYEQYF
TRBJ2-2 . TRBV18 TRBD2 TGTGCCAGCTCACCGTCTAGCGGGGGGAACACCGGGGAGCTGTTTTTT CASSPSSGGNTGELFF
TRBJ2-7 . TRBV7-8 TRBD2 TGTGCCAGCAGCTTTGCTAGCGGCACCTACGAGCAGTACTTC CASSFASGTYEQYF
TRBJ1-4 . TRBV29-1 TRBD1 TGCAGCGTTATCCCCGGGACAGGCAATGAAAAACTGTTTTTT CSVIPGTGNEKLFF
TRBJ2-5 . TRBV6-1 . TGTGCCAGCAGTGAATTCGTGACCGACTGGCAAGAGACCCAGTACTTC CASSEFVTDWQETQYF
TRBJ1-1 . TRBV10-1 TRBD1 TGCGCCAGCAGCGAGACAGGGGGCAGCGTCGGGTCGGCTTTCTTT CASSETGGSVGSAFF
TRBJ2-7 . TRBV19 TRBD1 TGTGCCACTTCATCCCCCGGGACAGCCTCCTACGAGCAGTACTTC CATSSPGTASYEQYF
TRBJ1-5 . TRBV28 . TGTGCCAGCAGTAGTGCTGTCACAGGTTTTAATCAGCCCCAGCATTTT CASSSAVTGFNQPQHF
TRBJ2-7 . TRBV4-3 TRBD2 TGCGCCAGCAGCCAAGGGACAGGACTAGCGGGAGGCGAGCAGTACTTC CASSQGTGLAGGEQYF
TRBJ1-4 . TRBV28 . TGTGCCAGCACCAACAGTGCAACTAATGAAAAACTGTTTTTT CASTNSATNEKLFF
TRBJ1-1 . TRBV5-1 TRBD1 TGCGCCAGCAGCTTTGGACAGGGAAAAACTGAAGCTTTCTTT CASSFGQGKTEAFF
TRBJ2-7 . TRBV21-1 . TGTGCCAGCAGCCTCCCCCTGCGGGGGGTGCGTATTTACGAGCAGTACTTC CASSLPLRGVRIYEQYF
TRBJ1-5 once TRBV3-1/TRBV3-2 TRBD1 TGTGCCAGCAGCTCTCGCGGGACAGGGATCGGAAATCAGCCCCAGCATTTT CASSSRGTGIGNQPQHF
TRBJ1-5 . TRBV18 . TGTGCCAGCTCACCCCAGGGGAGCAATCAGCCCCAGCATTTT CASSPQGSNQPQHF
TRBJ1-1 . TRBV6-5 . TGTGCCAGCAGCGGGAGGGCAGGGAAAGCTTTCTTT CASSGRAGKAFF
TRBJ1-4 . TRBV18 TRBD1 TGTGCCAGCTCAAGCACAGGGGGCGTAGAAGAAAAACTGTTTTTT CASSSTGGVEEKLFF
TRBJ2-1 once TRBV30 . TGTGCCTTAGGACTCCCATGGAAGTTCTTC CALGLPWKFF